Included here is one TCR beta chain sequence, with context. Its target is unknown. Germline values: CDR1 MRHNA, CDR2 SNTAGT. This CDR3 is built from 17 residues. The J segment lost 1 base and the V segment lost 5 bases, leaving 10 bases of the junction unmatched. This specimen comes from a study of cytomegalovirus exposure and HLA in healthy donors. The study, taken as a whole, reports: Reportedly, cytomegalovirus status was diagnosed with high sensitivity and specificity. Previous analysis showed most TCR beta V segments were productive about 90% or about 30% of the time.

Amplification used 60 Vbeta primers and 13 Jbeta primers. Clones were read by immunoSEQ multiplex PCR, and TCRdb kept only the in-frame ones, dropping some. The sample carries 200,000 or so clones, about 80% recorded once. The genes are TRBV6-4 and TRBJ2-5, with TRBD2 matching over 10 bases. The receptor was isolated from a woman aged 45-60 years in good health and CMV-seropositive. Sequencing was performed on PBMCs. CDR3 protein: CASSIHSGGRFQETQYF. The CDR3 DNA is TGTGCCAGCAGTATACATAGCGGGGGGAGATTCCAAGAGACCCAGTACTTC.